The text below deals with one TCR beta chain. Other nucleotide sequences from this sample produce the same CDR3. The sample belongs to a study of shared clonotypes between healthy human individuals. The naive CD8 population came from CD45RO-negative cells selected for CCR7, without terminally differentiated effector memory CD45RA+ cells. The CDR3 length is 11 residues. In germline, CDR1 is MDHEN, CDR2 SYDVKM. V was trimmed by 8 bases and J by 1 base, leaving 5 bases between them. The table came from immunoSEQ multiplex PCR; TCRdb's copy has only in-frame clones and leaves some out. The sample has under 1 million clones, about 96% seen once; the top ten hold less than 0.25%.

The receptor was isolated from a man aged 30-40 years in good health. The chain links TRBV28 to TRBJ1-1; no clear D gene. The sequencing sample was made of naive CD8+ T cells sorted from blood. The CDR3 sequence is CASSGNTEAFF. As DNA, the CDR3 is TGTGCCAGCTCCGGGAACACTGAAGCTTTCTTT.